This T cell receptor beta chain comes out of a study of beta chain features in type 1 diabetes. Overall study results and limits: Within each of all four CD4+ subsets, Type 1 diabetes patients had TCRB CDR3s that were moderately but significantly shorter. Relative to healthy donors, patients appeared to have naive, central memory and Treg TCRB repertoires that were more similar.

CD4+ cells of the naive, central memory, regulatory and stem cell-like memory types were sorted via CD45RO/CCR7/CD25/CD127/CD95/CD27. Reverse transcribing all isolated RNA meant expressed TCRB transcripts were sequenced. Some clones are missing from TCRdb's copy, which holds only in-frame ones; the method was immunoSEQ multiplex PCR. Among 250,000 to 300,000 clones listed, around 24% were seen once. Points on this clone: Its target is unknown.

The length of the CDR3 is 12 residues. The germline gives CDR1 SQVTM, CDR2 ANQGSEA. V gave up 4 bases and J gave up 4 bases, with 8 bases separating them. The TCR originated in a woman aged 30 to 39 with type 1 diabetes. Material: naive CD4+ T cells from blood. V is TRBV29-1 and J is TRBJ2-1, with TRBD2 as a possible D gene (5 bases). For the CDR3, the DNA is TGCAGCGTTGTGAGGGTGTACAATGAGCAGTTCTTC. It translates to CSVVRVYNEQFF.